One sample yielded the 20 T cell receptor beta chains listed below, sequenced in a study of vaccination effects on CD4 cells after COVID-19. ViraFEST assay sequencing came after antigen-specific CD4+ T cells were expanded with viral peptide pools. After less than 11 days in culture, the CD4+ T cells were isolated. None of these healthy vaccinees had been infected with SARS-CoV-2 before vaccination. Only in-frame clones appear in the TCRdb table, and some are missing; sequencing was by immunoSEQ multiplex PCR. The table lists about 22,000 clones, around 72% of them singletons. These receptors' antigens are unknown. The sample in question was CD4+ T cells from PBMCs cultured with HCoV-NL63 spike peptides, obtained before COVID-19 vaccination. The origin of the receptors is a human donor who received a COVID-19 vaccine.

The V gene is TRBV5-1, the J gene TRBJ1-6; 7 bases map to TRBD1. The CDR3 spans 16 residues. The J segment lost 7 bases and the V segment lost 4 bases, leaving 11 bases of the junction unmatched. CDR1 and CDR2 (germline): SGHRS, YFSETQ. CDR3 sequence (DNA): TGCGCCAGCAGCCCAAGGACCGGGACAGAAAATTCACCCCTCCACTTT. Amino acid sequence: CASSPRTGTENSPLHF.

This clone appeared a few times. The V call is TRBV24-1, the J call TRBJ1-6, with D tentatively TRBD1 (5 bases). This CDR3 spans 16 amino acids. V was cut by 8 bases and J by 7 bases, with 20 bases left in between. Germline V gives CDR1 KGHDR, CDR2 SFDVKD. CDR3 in DNA: TGTGCCACCACCTTTACGGGGGGGGAGGTAAATTCACCCCTCCACTTT. Translating gives CATTFTGGEVNSPLHF.

J is TRBJ2-1 and V is TRBV10-3; D may be TRBD1 or TRBD2 (5 bases each). This CDR3 region has 22 residues. Trimming removed 0 bases from V and 4 bases from J, with 31 bases in between. CDR1 is ENHRY and CDR2 is SYGVKD in the germline V gene. The CDR3 bases are TGTGCCATCAGTGAGTCGAATCGGGCTTCTTCACAGAGGGGAAAGGGTTACAATGAGCAGTTCTTC. Protein: CAISESNRASSQRGKGYNEQFF.

This clone came up once. V is TRBV7-2 and J is TRBJ2-2; 7 nucleotides line up with TRBD1. Per the germline V gene, CDR1 is SGHTA and CDR2 is FQGNSA. The CDR3 spans 16 residues. Germline trimming cut 5 bases from V and 1 base from J; bases unmatched to any gene: 7. CDR3 DNA sequence: TGTGCCAGCAGCCGGGGACAGCCGGGGAACACCGGGGAGCTGTTTTTT. Amino acids: CASSRGQPGNTGELFF.

The chain carries TRBV5-1 and TRBJ2-1; 9 bases are a match to TRBD1. Looked up from germline, CDR1 is SGHRS and CDR2 is YFSETQ. The V gene end was trimmed by 0 bases and the J gene end by 5 bases; junction bases not matched to a gene: 15. This CDR3 comprises 19 residues. The CDR3 DNA reads TGCGCCAGCAGCTTGGCCGGGTGGTTGTACAGGGGGCGACACAATGAGCAGTTCTTC. It encodes CASSLAGWLYRGRHNEQFF.

DNA of the CDR3: TGTGCCATCAGGGGGATTGACACGAATGAAAAACTGTTTTTT. Residues: CAIRGIDTNEKLFF. The chain couples TRBV10-3 to TRBJ1-4; D call uncertain. Per the germline V gene, CDR1 is ENHRY and CDR2 is SYGVKD. The CDR3 runs 14 residues. V was pared by 6 bases and J by 5 bases, with 13 bases between.

The chain recombines TRBV20-1 with TRBJ2-5, with a tentative D call TRBD2 (5 bases). V lost 5 bases to trimming and J lost 9 bases, with 10 bases between them. CDR3 length: 10 residues. CDR1 is DFQATT and CDR2 is SNEGSKA in the germline V gene (reference sequence). The CDR3 is CSAELGAQYF. DNA of the CDR3: TGCAGTGCTGAACTCGGGGCCCAGTACTTC.

J is TRBJ1-2 and V is TRBV25-1, with D hard to call. Trimming pared 6 bases from V and 7 bases from J, leaving 9 bases between. The V gene's germline CDR1 is MGHDK and CDR2 SYGVNS. CDR3 length: 11 residues. The CDR3 nucleotides are TGTGCCAGCAGGGAGTTCGGTGGCTACACCTTC. Protein sequence: CASREFGGYTF.

This clone was seen a handful of times. The V call is TRBV10-3, the J call TRBJ2-7; TRBD1 aligns across 9 bases. Unmatched junction bases numbered 11, after V lost 6 bases and J lost 5 bases. The length of the CDR3 is 15 residues. CDR1 is ENHRY, CDR2 SYGVKD, per germline. CDR3 residues: CAIRDPGQGGDEQYF. CDR3 DNA sequence: TGTGCCATCAGGGACCCGGGACAGGGTGGCGACGAGCAGTACTTC.

The chain combines TRBV30 with TRBJ1-3; D unclear. The CDR3 runs to 12 residues. V was cut by 1 base and J by 9 bases, with 10 bases left in between. The germline CDR1 and CDR2 sequences are GTSNPN and SVGIG (reference sequence). CDR3 sequence reads: CAWSAADGTIYF. CDR3 bases: TGTGCCTGGAGTGCGGCGGATGGCACCATATATTTT.

The rearrangement uses TRBV24-1 and TRBJ2-3; the D is unclear. Germline CDR1 reads KGHDR; CDR2 reads SFDVKD. There are 14 residues in the CDR3. The ends were cut back, 2 bases at V and 5 bases at J, with 10 bases in the middle. The CDR3 nucleotides are TGTGCCACCAGTGATTCCCGAATTAAAGATACGCAGTATTTT. This encodes CATSDSRIKDTQYF.

V is TRBV3-1 (or the pseudogene TRBV3-2) and J is TRBJ2-1, with TRBD2 matching over 13 bases. With V trimmed by 5 bases and J by 4 bases, 5 bases remained unmatched. Germline CDR1 is LGHDT and CDR2 is YNNKEL (reference sequence). The CDR3 has 16 amino acids. The CDR3 loop is CASSWTSGGSYNEQFF. CDR3 sequence (DNA): TGTGCCAGCAGCTGGACTAGCGGGGGTTCGTACAATGAGCAGTTCTTC.

The rearrangement joins TRBV5-5 to TRBJ2-5, with D perhaps matching TRBD1 or TRBD2 (5 bases each). Trimming took off 4 bases at V and 8 bases at J, with 33 bases between the two ends. The CDR3 sequence is 19 residues long. Looked up from germline, CDR1 is SGHKS and CDR2 is YYEKEE (reference sequence). The CDR3 is CASSLHRPNSEGSHSTQYF. The CDR3 coding sequence is TGTGCCAGCAGCCTCCACCGGCCAAACAGCGAGGGGAGTCATAGTACCCAGTACTTC.

The chain has TRBV7-2 and TRBJ2-3; TRBD2 matches at 7 bases. CDR3 length equals 19 residues. V gave up 5 bases and J gave up 2 bases; unmatched junction bases: 19. The V gene's germline CDR1 is SGHTA and CDR2 FQGNSA. CDR3 in amino acids: CASSLLGSGPHLNTDTQYF. As DNA, the CDR3 is TGTGCCAGCAGCCTCCTCGGTAGCGGGCCTCACTTAAACACAGATACGCAGTATTTT.

The V and J genes are TRBV6-5 and TRBJ2-5; D perhaps matches TRBD1 (6 bases). Germline V gene lookup returns CDR1 MNHEY and CDR2 SVGAGI. The CDR3 is 13 amino acids. Trimming shortened V by 6 bases and J by 2 bases, and 10 bases separated the two germline ends. CDR3 coding DNA: TGTGCCAGCAGCGGACAGCCACAAGAGACCCAGTACTTC. Its translation is CASSGQPQETQYF.

V is TRBV28 and J is TRBJ2-7; weak D call: TRBD1 (6 bases). V was shortened by 5 bases and J by 12 bases, with 23 bases between the two germline ends. The length of the CDR3 is 14 residues. Per the germline V gene, CDR1 is MDHEN and CDR2 is SYDVKM. CDR3 residues: CASSGRLTGPGWYF. As DNA, the CDR3 is TGTGCCAGCAGTGGGCGCCTGACAGGACCCGGATGGTACTTC.

The chain couples TRBV10-3 to TRBJ1-1; D perhaps matches TRBD1 (5 bases). The CDR3 loop spans 13 amino acids. CDR1 is ENHRY and CDR2 is SYGVKD in the germline V gene. Trimming cost V 4 bases and J 2 bases, with 8 bases left between them. The CDR3 protein is CAISVGLNTEAFF. The CDR3 region has the DNA TGTGCCATCAGTGTGGGACTAAACACTGAAGCTTTCTTT.

The rearrangement links TRBV10-1 to TRBJ1-1; D call uncertain. The CDR3 is 17 amino acids. V dropped 2 bases and J dropped 1 base, with 17 bases sitting between them. The germline V gene encodes CDR1 WNHNN and CDR2 SYGVQD (reference sequence). CDR3 region: CASSEPHSKPSNTEAFF. CDR3 sequence (DNA): TGCGCCAGCAGTGAGCCCCACAGTAAACCATCGAACACTGAAGCTTTCTTT.

This chain connects TRBV6-1 to TRBJ1-2; D is unclear. This CDR3 is 11 amino acids long. V lost 2 bases and J 7 bases, leaving 5 bases between the germline ends. Per germline, CDR1 MNHNS and CDR2 SASEGT. The CDR3 is CASSESGGYTF. The CDR3 DNA reads as TGTGCCAGCAGTGAAAGCGGTGGCTACACCTTC.

CDR3 amino acids: CATRPSLRGYGYTF. The CDR3 region has the DNA TGTGCCACCCGTCCTTCCCTACGGGGCTATGGCTACACCTTC. The chain employs TRBV7-2 and TRBJ1-2; the D is unclear. Germline V CDR1 and CDR2: SGHTA, FQGNSA. CDR3 length equals 14 residues. Deletions cut 10 bases from V and 4 bases from J, with 19 bases between.